The entry that follows covers one TCR beta chain sequence. This record comes from a study of blood T cell repertoires in COVID-19. Study-wide context: The United States, Italy and Spain were the sources of the acute and convalescent COVID-19 samples. T cells, B-cell-depleted T cells, or PBMCs provided the cDNA or gDNA that served as material.

V shed 4 bases and J shed 0 bases, with 9 bases lying between them. Germline V gene sequence: CDR1 MDHEN, CDR2 SYDVKM. The CDR3 is made up of 14 amino acids. In the original workflow: Reference gene primer amplification gave nucleated cell count estimates. TCRdb's table, derived via immunoSEQ multiplex PCR, lists solely in-frame clones and lacks some. V and J calls and clone size follow that table, whereas D and trimming were derived from the DNA. The profile shows roughly 150,000 clones, 65% to 85% of them singletons. The chain uses TRBV28 and TRBJ1-1, with D unclear. This sequence was found in a man between 60 and 75 years old with active or convalescent COVID-19. Source material: peripheral blood. CDR3 in DNA: TGTGCCAGCAGTTGGGGAGTCTTGAACACTGAAGCTTTCTTT. As protein: CASSWGVLNTEAFF.